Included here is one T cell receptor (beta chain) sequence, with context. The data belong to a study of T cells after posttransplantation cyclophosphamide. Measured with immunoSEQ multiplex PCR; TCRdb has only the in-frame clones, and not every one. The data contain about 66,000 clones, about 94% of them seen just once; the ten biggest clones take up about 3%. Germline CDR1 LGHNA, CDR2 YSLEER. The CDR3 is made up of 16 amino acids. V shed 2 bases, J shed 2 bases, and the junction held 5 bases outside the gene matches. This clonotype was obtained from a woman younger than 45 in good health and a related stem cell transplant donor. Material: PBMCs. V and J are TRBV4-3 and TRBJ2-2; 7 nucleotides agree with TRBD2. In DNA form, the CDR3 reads TGCGCCAGCAGCCAACTCCGGGACTATAACACCGGGGAGCTGTTTTTT. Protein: CASSQLRDYNTGELFF.